This entry lists 6 T cell receptor beta chains sequenced from one sample in a study of blood T cells in healthy people across ages. Primed by a sample-barcoded 5' primer and a J-beta primer mix, a second PCR proceeded for about 6 to 11 cycles. Each CDR3 protein is one row after TCRdb ran MiXCR on the 5' RACE reads. The data hold about 1.7 million distinct CDR3 sequences, with 28% observed a single time. Sample: blood. These receptors originate from a woman in her 30s in good health.

The V and J genes are TRBV20-1 and TRBJ2-4; D remains ambiguous. The V gene lost 0 bases and the J gene lost 8 bases, with 11 bases spanning the gap. There are 13 residues in the CDR3. The V gene's germline CDR1 is DFQATT and CDR2 SNEGSKA (reference sequence). CDR3 amino acids: CSARDGDADIQYF. The CDR3, as DNA: TGCAGTGCTAGAGACGGTGATGCGGACATTCAGTACTTC.

This clonotype was observed at least ten times. V usage is TRBV28 and J usage is TRBJ2-7; 11 bases map to TRBD2. The CDR3 sequence is 15 residues long. Trimming cost V 5 bases and J 2 bases; bases outside gene matches: 5. Germline values: CDR1 MDHEN, CDR2 SYDVKM. CDR3 in amino acids: CASSPLAGVTYEQYF. The DNA of the CDR3 is TGTGCCAGCAGTCCACTAGCGGGAGTAACCTACGAGCAGTACTTC. The entire variable domain, with the rest obtained from reference TRBV28 and TRBJ2-7, is as follows: DVKVTQSSRYLVKRTGEKVFLECVQDMDHENMFWYRQDPGLGLRLIYFSYDVKMKEKGDIPEGYSVSREKKERFSLILESASTNQTSMYLCASSPLAGVTYEQYFGPGTRLTVT.

This chain connects TRBV20-1 to TRBJ1-1; perhaps TRBD1 as D (6 bases). Per germline, CDR1 DFQATT and CDR2 SNEGSKA (reference sequence). The CDR3 has 11 amino acids. Trimming cost V 8 bases and J 4 bases, with 11 bases left between them. The CDR3 is CSNRVATEAFF. CDR3 nucleotides: TGCAGTAACAGGGTTGCCACTGAAGCTTTCTTT.

This clonotype was recorded at least ten times. V usage is TRBV5-1 and J usage is TRBJ2-7, with 8 bases aligning to TRBD1. This CDR3 has 14 amino acids. Germline-derived CDR1 and CDR2 are SGHRS and YFSETQ. Trimming at V came to 0 bases and at J to 3 bases, leaving 2 bases not matched to a gene. CDR3 sequence: CASSLVGQVYEQYF. Here the CDR3 DNA reads TGCGCCAGCAGCTTGGTGGGACAGGTCTACGAGCAGTACTTC.

The J gene is TRBJ1-1, the V gene TRBV18; D remains unclear. The V and J ends lost 6 bases and 3 bases respectively, with 11 bases between them. CDR1 is KGHSH, CDR2 LQKENI, per germline. CDR3 length: 13 amino acids. This CDR3 is CASSHWSDTEAFF. The CDR3 DNA reads as TGTGCCAGCTCCCATTGGTCGGACACTGAAGCTTTCTTT.

This clonotype was found many times. The gene calls are TRBV24-1 and TRBJ1-2; the D is unclear. The CDR3 covers 12 residues. Germline loops: CDR1 KGHDR, CDR2 SFDVKD. With 5 bases removed from V and 7 bases from J, the gap between germline ends came to 10 bases. The CDR3 DNA reads TGTGCCACCAGTGCCCTCGGTTCTGGCTACACCTTC. Its translation: CATSALGSGYTF.